The T cell receptor (beta chain) under discussion was sequenced for a study of cytomegalovirus exposure and HLA in healthy donors. The PCR contained 60 Vbeta and 13 Jbeta primers. The protocol was immunoSEQ multiplex PCR, while the TCRdb copy is restricted to in-frame clones and leaves out a portion. The data hold about 130,000 clones, with approximately 80% observed a single time. These donors counted as nominally healthy when sampled, but unrecorded immune exposures were likely. V trimming: 4 bases; J trimming: 6 bases; junction bases outside the gene matches: 6. The CDR3 is 16 amino acids. The germline V gene encodes CDR1 MNHEY and CDR2 SVGAGI.

The TCR sequence derives from a man in his thirties or forties in good health and CMV-seronegative. V gene TRBV6-5 combines with J gene TRBJ2-7, with 16 bases lining up with TRBD2. Sequencing was done on a sample of PBMCs. CDR3 sequence reads: CASSLGTSGRASEQYF. The CDR3 DNA follows: TGTGCCAGCAGTTTGGGGACTAGCGGGAGGGCCAGCGAGCAGTACTTC.